This T cell receptor (beta chain) was sequenced in a study of blood T cell repertoires in COVID-19 (dated by TCRdb to about 2020). Notes on the research overall: Samples covering the acute and convalescent phases of COVID-19 were provided by collaborators in the United States, Italy and Spain. Where HLA class I and class II types were available, the types were taken from metadata supplied by the sample provider, not from assay-based typing. The repertoires were made available in a free public database intended to serve as a resource for research on the immune response to SARS-CoV-2. The dataset comprised deeply sampled blood TCRbeta repertoires from subjects exposed to, actively infected with, or recovered from COVID-19. The material from the prospective study consisted of cDNA or gDNA derived from T cells, B-cell-depleted T cells, or PBMCs. Samples came from the ongoing ImmuneRACE study (first 160 participants) plus 1,254 subjects from 6 global collaborators. The sample metadata nearly always contained a de-identified subject ID, COVID-19 status, age in years and sex. Broad study findings and their caveats: The quantity of clinical and demographic metadata differed by source and by participant and was supplied without curation.

Whole blood was collected in K2EDTA tubes by collaborating institutions according to the institutions' own protocols. For TCRbeta analysis, collaborators shipped samples as frozen whole blood, isolated PBMCs, or DNA extracted from either of those sample types. TCRbeta CDR3 regions were amplified from genomic DNA using the immunoSEQ Assay, a bias-controlled multiplex PCR. Processing in the source paper ran as follows. The number of nucleated cells in each sample was estimated from the amplification of reference gene primers within the assay. To quantify the absolute abundance of each unique TCRbeta CDR3 rearrangement, sequence reads were collapsed and filtered. For each sample, productive Simpson clonality was calculated by taking the square root of Simpson's diversity index across productive rearrangements. TCRdb holds this immuneACCESS table with in-frame rearrangements only. Some clones are missing; in checked studies, unresolved V genes explain under half, and the rest has no known cause. The V and J calls and the clone size are those of that table, but D and trimming were determined from the DNA. The table for this sample lists 20,000 to 30,000 clones; approximately 64% of them were counted only once. Of the sample, 6% to 8% falls within the top ten clones.

The germline V gene provides CDR1 SNHLY and CDR2 FYNNEI. The CDR3 goes from the cysteine to the phenylalanine over 11 residues. Just CDR3 DNA is preserved here, 33 bases in frame from base 1. The germline ends are 5 bases apart after V is trimmed by 6 bases and J by 3 bases. Comment on this clone: This clone's antigen is unknown. No much larger clone is present one base from it, and per-base qualities are unavailable.

The chain uses TRBV2 and TRBJ2-5; a confident D gene designation cannot be given. The sample taken for sequencing was peripheral blood. The clonotype comes from a man between 60 and 70 years old with active or convalescent COVID-19. The nucleotide sequence reads as follows: TGTGCCAGCAGATTAAAAGAGACCCAGTACTTC. Protein translation: CASRLKETQYF.